Included here is one TCR beta chain sequence, with context. This record comes from a study of shared clonotypes between healthy human individuals. Study details: The study used three CD4 naive, three CD4 memory, two CD8 naive and one CD8 memory plate per donor.

V was trimmed by 4 bases and J by 4 bases, leaving 19 bases between them. This CDR3 is 16 amino acids long. CDR1 is SGHNT and CDR2 is YYREEE in the germline V gene (reference sequence). Using immunoSEQ multiplex PCR, the repertoire was profiled, and TCRdb retains in-frame clones only, with some absent. This sample has about 2.4 million clones; roughly 93% occur once, and the top ten carry 0.36%. The rearrangement uses TRBV5-4 and TRBJ2-3, with unresolved D. This sequence was found in a man aged 18 to 29 in good health. Some clones in this sample may be carry-over from other donors' samples. Specimen: naive CD4+ T cells from PBMCs. Subset in this sample: CD45RA+ positively selected. CDR3 amino acids: CASSAPGVSAPDTQYF. The CDR3 DNA follows: TGTGCCAGCAGCGCGCCCGGAGTAAGCGCTCCAGATACGCAGTATTTT.